This T cell receptor (beta chain) came from a study of PD-1 and CTLA-4 blockade in melanoma. The table came from immunoSEQ multiplex PCR; TCRdb's copy has only in-frame clones and leaves some out. The data hold 9,000 to 13,000 clones, with roughly 80% observed a single time. This specimen was CD8+ T cells from peripheral blood, taken from a patient given anti-PD-1 treatment. The clonotype comes from a human donor with melanoma.

Here the CDR3 reads CASSFLQETQYF. Written as DNA, the CDR3 is TGTGCCAGCAGCTTCCTGCAAGAGACCCAGTACTTC. The genes are TRBV5-8 and TRBJ2-5; D unclear. V was shortened by 2 bases and J by 2 bases, with 4 bases between the two germline ends. From germline, CDR1 is SGHTS and CDR2 YDEGEE. This CDR3 comprises 12 residues.